These 27 T cell receptor beta chains originate from one sample sequenced in a study of T cell repertoires in cytomegalovirus infection. Their antigens remain unidentified. MiXCR, applied by TCRdb to the reads, yields one record per CDR3 protein. The repertoire holds 830,000 or so distinct CDR3 sequences, with approximately 30% as singletons. The starting material was cultured CD8+ T cells from PBMCs, obtained from culture after CMV antigen stimulation. These receptors all come from a human donor in good health (CMV status not recorded). Some clones in this sample may be carry-over from other donors' samples.

This rearrangement joins TRBV27 to TRBJ1-1; D gene uncertain. From germline, CDR1 is MNHEY and CDR2 SMNVEV (reference sequence). Trimming shortened V by 4 bases and J by 2 bases, and 8 bases separated the two germline ends. The CDR3 spans 13 residues. The chain's CDR3 is CASSWELNTEAFF. CDR3 nucleotides: TGTGCCAGCAGTTGGGAACTCAACACTGAAGCTTTCTTT.

Points on this clonotype: This may arise from a read error, as a much more abundant clone is one base away. The gene calls are TRBV7-6 and TRBJ1-5; D unresolved. This CDR3 comprises 13 residues. CDR1 is SGHVS and CDR2 is FNYEAQ in the germline V gene. The CDR3 is CASSDRGNQHQHF. CDR3 DNA sequence: TGTGCCAGCAGCGATAGAGGGAATCAGCACCAGCATTTT.

The gene calls are TRBV6-6 and TRBJ1-1, with TRBD1 as a possible D gene (5 bases). The V and J ends lost 2 bases and 5 bases respectively, with 21 bases between them. Per germline, CDR1 MNHNY and CDR2 SVGAGI (reference sequence). This CDR3 has 17 amino acids. The CDR3 here is CASSYRHEIGGETEAFF. In nucleotides, the CDR3 is TGTGCCAGCAGTTACCGCCACGAAATTGGAGGGGAAACTGAAGCTTTCTTT.

Comments on this clonotype: At one end the junction does not follow the germline gene, possibly because of a read error. The V and J genes are TRBV6-4 and TRBJ2-3; 9 bases are shared with TRBD2. Germline V CDR1 and CDR2: MRHNA, SNTAGT. The CDR3 consists of 15 residues. The CDR3 bases are TGTGCCAACAGTGACTCGGCGGGGGGGCTAGATACGCAGTATTTT. Protein: CANSDSAGGLDTQYF.

The gene calls are TRBV5-4 and TRBJ1-1; possible D gene TRBD1, 6 bases. V lost 0 bases to trimming and J lost 4 bases, with 13 bases between them. The CDR3 length is 15 residues. From germline, CDR1 is SGHNT and CDR2 YYREEE (reference sequence). CDR3 protein: CASSLAPGAGTEAFF. CDR3 nucleotide sequence: TGTGCCAGCAGCTTGGCCCCAGGGGCCGGCACTGAAGCTTTCTTT.

This clonotype was recorded a few times. CDR3 in amino acids: CASRSGQAFTF. The CDR3 DNA reads TGTGCCAGCAGATCAGGCCAGGCTTTCACCTTC. This chain links TRBV5-4 with TRBJ1-2, with D unclear. The CDR3 is 11 residues long. V was cut by 5 bases and J by 13 bases, with 15 bases left in between. From germline, CDR1 is SGHNT and CDR2 YYREEE (reference sequence).

The chain has TRBV6-2 or TRBV6-3 and TRBJ2-7; D may be TRBD1 (6 bases). V was cut by 6 bases and J by 0 bases, with 15 bases left in between. The germline V gene encodes CDR1 MNHEY and CDR2 SVGEGT. This CDR3 contains 15 residues. CDR3 in DNA: TGTGCCAGCAGACTTACGACAGGCGTCTCCTACGAGCAGTACGTC. It codes for CASRLTTGVSYEQYV.

This clonotype was counted a few times. J is TRBJ2-1 and V is TRBV4-1; D is unclear. Between the trimmed V and J ends, which lost 1 base and 4 bases, there was a span of 5 bases. Looked up from germline, CDR1 is MGHRA and CDR2 is YSYEKL. The length of the CDR3 is 13 residues. The CDR3 region is CASSQAQYNEQFF. CDR3 bases: TGCGCCAGCAGCCAAGCTCAGTACAATGAGCAGTTCTTC.

V usage is TRBV6-2 or TRBV6-3 and J usage is TRBJ1-5; D unclear. This CDR3 region has 12 residues. Germline values: CDR1 MNHEY, CDR2 SVGEGT. Trimming took off 8 bases at V and 2 bases at J, with 7 bases between the two ends. The CDR3 loop reads CASGFGNQPQHF. DNA for the CDR3: TGTGCCAGCGGTTTCGGCAATCAGCCCCAGCATTTT.

V gene TRBV12-3 or TRBV12-4 combines with J gene TRBJ2-5, with no clear D. Trimming shortened V by 4 bases and J by 5 bases, and 8 bases separated the two germline ends. CDR3 length: 12 residues. The CDR3 region has the DNA TGTGCCAGCAGTTGGGGATATGAGACCCAGTACTTC. Protein product: CASSWGYETQYF.

This clonotype has just one count. J is TRBJ1-1 and V is TRBV29-1; D unresolved. The germline V gene has CDR1 SQVTM and CDR2 ANQGSEA. The CDR3 consists of 12 residues. The V end lost 7 bases, the J end lost 1 base, and 10 bases lay between the germline ends. CDR3 in DNA: TGCAGCGACAGTGACGGGAACACTGAAGCTTTCTTT. It yields the protein CSDSDGNTEAFF.

Remarks on this clonotype: Compared with germline, one end of the junction differs, possibly owing to a read error. The chain couples TRBV7-4 to TRBJ1-2, with D perhaps matching TRBD1 (6 bases). This CDR3 contains 14 residues. Germline lookup yields CDR1 SGHVT and CDR2 SQSDAQ. The DNA for the CDR3 is TGTGCCAGCAGCCTCCCGGACAGAGGCTATGGCTACATCTTC. It codes for CASSLPDRGYGYIF.

Here the CDR3 reads CASMDSAYNEQFF. As DNA, the CDR3 is TGTGCCAGCATGGACAGTGCCTACAATGAGCAGTTCTTC. The chain combines TRBV7-9 with TRBJ2-1; the D gene is possibly TRBD1 (6 bases). Deletions cut 7 bases from V and 2 bases from J, with 9 bases between. The CDR3 runs to 13 residues. The germline CDR1 and CDR2 sequences are SEHNR and FQNEAQ (reference sequence).

This clonotype appeared a few times. The gene calls are TRBV27 and TRBJ2-5; the D gene is possibly TRBD2 (5 bases). The CDR3 runs to 13 residues. With 3 bases removed from V and 5 bases from J, the gap between germline ends came to 10 bases. CDR1 is MNHEY, CDR2 SMNVEV, per germline (reference sequence). The CDR3 region has the DNA TGTGCCAGCAGTTTTGCGGGTTACGAGACCCAGTACTTC. Protein: CASSFAGYETQYF.

The V call is TRBV5-5, the J call TRBJ1-5; 9 bases agree with TRBD1. Looked up from germline, CDR1 is SGHKS and CDR2 is YYEKEE (reference sequence). The CDR3 extends over 15 amino acids. Trimming at V came to 4 bases and at J to 6 bases, leaving 8 bases not matched to a gene. The CDR3 DNA follows: TGTGCCAGCAGCCCGGGGACAGGGAGGACTCAGCCCCAGCATTTT. It is translated as CASSPGTGRTQPQHF.

This clonotype has ten or more counts. The rearrangement links TRBV7-8 to TRBJ2-5, with no clear D. Germline loops: CDR1 SGHVS, CDR2 FQNEAQ. CDR3 length: 14 amino acids. V was trimmed by 5 bases and J by 5 bases, leaving 15 bases between them. The CDR3 here is CASSLDPGGETQYF. CDR3 sequence (DNA): TGTGCCAGCAGCCTGGACCCGGGCGGCGAGACCCAGTACTTC.

V usage is TRBV10-2 and J usage is TRBJ2-3; D unclear. In germline, CDR1 is WSHSY, CDR2 SAAADI. V lost 7 bases, J lost 3 bases, and 14 bases lay in between. The CDR3 length is 14 residues. CDR3: CASNVDVGTDTQYF. Here the CDR3 DNA reads TGCGCCAGCAATGTAGACGTCGGGACAGATACGCAGTATTTT.

This clonotype was seen many times. This rearrangement joins TRBV7-6 to TRBJ2-7; 12 bases agree with TRBD1. Unmatched junction bases numbered 4, after V lost 0 bases and J lost 1 base. There are 17 residues in the CDR3. Looked up from germline, CDR1 is SGHVS and CDR2 is FNYEAQ. CDR3 coding DNA: TGTGCCAGCAGCTTAGCCGGGACAGGGGGCGCGTCCTACGAGCAGTACTTC. Protein product: CASSLAGTGGASYEQYF.

The rearrangement uses TRBV19 and TRBJ2-2; D not resolved. The CDR3 spans 11 residues. Between the trimmed V and J ends, which lost 7 bases and 8 bases, there was a span of 8 bases. Germline V CDR1 and CDR2: LNHDA, SQIVND (reference sequence). CDR3 coding DNA: TGTGCCAGTATGGTTTCGGGGGAGCTGTTTTTT. Translation gives CASMVSGELFF.

V and J are TRBV2 and TRBJ1-5; D possibly corresponds to TRBD1 (5 bases). The length of the CDR3 is 18 residues. The germline CDR1 and CDR2 sequences are SNHLY and FYNNEI. V dropped 0 bases and J dropped 11 bases, with 26 bases sitting between them. CDR3 in DNA: TGTGCCAGCAGTGAAGCGCTTCGCGAGGGACTCTCTATACAGTCCCAGCATTTT. This sequence encodes CASSEALREGLSIQSQHF.

This chain joins TRBV24-1 and TRBJ2-2, with D perhaps TRBD1 (6 bases). Germline lookup yields CDR1 KGHDR and CDR2 SFDVKD. The CDR3 extends over 13 amino acids. V lost 7 bases and J lost 6, with 11 bases in between. DNA for the CDR3: TGTGCCACCAGCCGGACAGTACCCGGGGAGCTGTTTTTT. Translation gives CATSRTVPGELFF.

The chain combines TRBV14 with TRBJ1-1, with D perhaps TRBD1 (5 bases). CDR1 is SGHDN and CDR2 is FVKESK in the germline V gene. V was cut by 4 bases and J by 3 bases, with 12 bases left in between. The CDR3 has 14 residues. The CDR3 DNA reads TGTGCCAGCAGCCCAGGGTTAGGGGACACTGAAGCTTTCTTT. Protein product: CASSPGLGDTEAFF.

This clonotype was counted only a few times. The chain recombines TRBV18 with TRBJ2-3; 8 bases align to TRBD1. CDR1 and CDR2 (germline): KGHSH, LQKENI. The CDR3 totals 15 residues. The junction had 11 bases not matched to a gene; V was cut back by 8 bases and J by 4 bases. This CDR3 is CASADSGGAPDTQYF. In DNA form, the CDR3 reads TGTGCCAGCGCGGATTCAGGGGGCGCACCAGATACGCAGTATTTT.

This clonotype has only a few counts. V and J are TRBV12-3 or TRBV12-4 and TRBJ2-7; D possibly corresponds to TRBD2 (6 bases). With 2 bases removed from V and 0 bases from J, the gap between germline ends came to 8 bases. The CDR3 contains 14 residues. The CDR3 loop is CASSLLAHSYEQYF. The CDR3 DNA follows: TGTGCCAGCAGTTTACTAGCGCACTCCTACGAGCAGTACTTC.

V is TRBV4-1 and J is TRBJ1-5; possibly TRBD1 for D (6 bases). The CDR3 has 14 residues. The ends were cut back, 2 bases at V and 7 bases at J, with 12 bases in the middle. Germline-derived CDR1 and CDR2 are MGHRA and YSYEKL. The DNA for the CDR3 is TGCGCCAGCAGCCAAACAGGGTACGGCCAGCCCCAGCATTTT. Translating gives CASSQTGYGQPQHF.

This chain uses TRBV15 with TRBJ1-1; D is unclear. Germline CDR1 reads LNHNV; CDR2 reads YYDKDF (reference sequence). The CDR3 runs to 17 residues. The germline V and J ends were trimmed by 0 bases and 5 bases, with 19 bases remaining between them. The CDR3 loop is CATSRDLASTAWTEAFF. The DNA for the CDR3 is TGTGCCACCAGCAGAGATCTGGCCAGCACGGCTTGGACTGAAGCTTTCTTT.

This clonotype was observed many times. The V gene is TRBV12-5, the J gene TRBJ1-2, with 12 nucleotides matching TRBD1. Losses at the gene ends were 6 bases for V and 4 bases for J; bases not matched to a gene: 12. The CDR3 loop spans 17 amino acids. CDR1 and CDR2 (germline): LGHNT, FRNRAP. CDR3 DNA sequence: TGTGCTAGTGGCCCCACGGCGGGGACAGGGGGCGTCTATGGCTACACCTTC. Amino acid sequence: CASGPTAGTGGVYGYTF.